This T cell receptor beta chain stems from a study of OX40 agonist ivuxolimab in advanced cancers. Findings of the study overall: CD8+ T cells averaged more expanded clones than CD4+.

Germline CDR1 is SGHVS and CDR2 is FQNEAQ. Between the trimmed V and J ends, which lost 5 bases and 0 bases, there was a span of 14 bases. The CDR3 totals 16 residues. Here immunoSEQ multiplex PCR was the method, and the copy in TCRdb shows in-frame clones only, minus some. The sample contains 55,000 to 95,000 clones, about 91% of which appear only once. About this clone: Its antigen is unknown.

V gene TRBV7-8 combines with J gene TRBJ2-1, with D possibly TRBD2 on 5 matching bases. The TCR originated in an adult with an advanced solid tumor such as melanoma, head and neck, liver or kidney cancer. The sample was CD4+ or CD8+ T cells sorted from blood, taken in a trial of the OX40 agonist ivuxolimab. CDR3 DNA: TGTGCCAGCAGCGCAGAACCTAGCTCCTCCTACAATGAGCAGTTCTTC. It is translated as CASSAEPSSSYNEQFF.